This T cell receptor (beta chain) is from a study of blood T cell repertoires in COVID-19 (dated by TCRdb to the early 2020s). Some background on the complete study: Samples from collaborators originated in the United States, Italy and Spain and spanned both the acute and convalescent phases of COVID-19. The samples were drawn from two sources: the first 160 participants of the ongoing ImmuneRACE study, and 950 to 1,500 subjects contributed by 6 global collaborators. The material from the prospective study consisted of cDNA or gDNA derived from T cells, B-cell-depleted T cells, or PBMCs. The dataset comprised deeply sampled blood TCRbeta repertoires from subjects exposed to, actively infected with, or recovered from COVID-19. A de-identified subject ID, COVID-19 status, age in years and sex were almost always included in the sample metadata. The repertoires were released in a freely available public database meant as a resource for research on the immune response to SARS-CoV-2. Where available, HLA class I and class II types were taken from metadata supplied by the sample provider and were not determined by assay-based typing.

To note about this clone: The antigen this receptor binds is unknown. Base qualities are not at hand, and no much larger clone is one base apart.

One collaborating source in Seattle enrolled patients while the patients were actively infected and followed the patients over time throughout the course of disease. Each collaborating institution followed its own protocols to collect whole blood in K2EDTA tubes. For TCRbeta analysis, collaborator samples were shipped as frozen whole blood, as isolated PBMCs, or as DNA extracted from either sample type. The germline V gene gives CDR1 as SGHTA and CDR2 as FQGNSA. V gives up 3 bases and J gives up 7 bases, and the segment between their germline ends measures 6 bases. The CDR3 numbers 11 residues from cysteine through phenylalanine. Kept here is only the CDR3 DNA, which spans 33 bases and is read in frame from base 1. General conclusions and limits of the study: The amount of clinical and demographic metadata varied by source and participant and was provided uncurated.

TCRbeta CDR3 regions were amplified from genomic DNA using the immunoSEQ Assay, a bias-controlled multiplex PCR. Per the original workflow: Within the assay, amplification of reference gene primers was used to estimate how many nucleated cells each sample contained. To quantify the absolute abundance of each unique TCRbeta CDR3 rearrangement, sequence reads were collapsed and filtered. For each sample, productive Simpson clonality was calculated as the square root of Simpson's diversity index across productive rearrangements. The table was pulled from immuneACCESS by TCRdb, which kept in-frame rearrangements only. Such tables lose some clones; where checked, under half of the loss comes from unresolved V genes, and the rest has no known cause. V, J and clone size reflect that table, while D and trimming were determined from the DNA. This sample comprises some 350,000 clones, more than 70% of them detected only once. Jointly, the top ten make up approximately 7.3% of the sample.

What was sequenced was peripheral blood. The sequence is built from TRBV7-2 and TRBJ1-2; 5 matching bases give a weak D call of TRBD1. This clonotype originated in a woman aged 70-85 years with COVID-19, enrolled during active disease. CDR3 sequence: CASSLGGGYTF. In nucleotides, the sequence is TGTGCCAGCAGCTTGGGGGGTGGCTACACCTTC.